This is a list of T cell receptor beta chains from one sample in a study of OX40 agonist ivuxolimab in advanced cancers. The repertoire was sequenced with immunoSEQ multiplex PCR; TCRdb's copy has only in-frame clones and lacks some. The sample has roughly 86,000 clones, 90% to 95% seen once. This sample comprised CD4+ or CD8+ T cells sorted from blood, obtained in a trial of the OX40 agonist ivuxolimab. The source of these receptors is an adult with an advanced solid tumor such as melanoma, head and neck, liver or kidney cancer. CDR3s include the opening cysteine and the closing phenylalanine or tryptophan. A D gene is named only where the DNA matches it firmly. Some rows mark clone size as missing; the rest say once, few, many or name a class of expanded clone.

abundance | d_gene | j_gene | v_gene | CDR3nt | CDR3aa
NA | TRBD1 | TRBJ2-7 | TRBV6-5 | TGTGCCAGCACTACAGGGGGGACGTACGAGCAGTACTTC | CASTTGGTYEQYF
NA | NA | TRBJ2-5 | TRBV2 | TGTGCCAGCAGTGATCAGGGCAGGGCCGAAGAGACCCAGTACTTC | CASSDQGRAEETQYF
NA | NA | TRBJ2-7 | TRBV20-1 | TGCAGTGCTGCCTTAAACGAGCAGTACTTC | CSAALNEQYF
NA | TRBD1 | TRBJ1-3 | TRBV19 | TGTGCCAGTAGTATACCCGGACAGGGTTCTGGAAACACCATATATTTT | CASSIPGQGSGNTIYF
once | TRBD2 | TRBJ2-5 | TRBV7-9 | TGTGCCAGCAGCCGAGGACTAGCGGGAGGTGGGGAGACCCAGTACTTC | CASSRGLAGGGETQYF
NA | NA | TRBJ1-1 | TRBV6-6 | TGTGCCAGCAGTTACCTCGACCGACAGACAGAAGCTTTCTTT | CASSYLDRQTEAFF
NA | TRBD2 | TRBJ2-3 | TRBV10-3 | TGTGCCATCAGGGCGACTAGCGGGAGGGGTCCAGATACGCAGTATTTT | CAIRATSGRGPDTQYF
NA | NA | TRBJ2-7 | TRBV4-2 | TGTGCCAGCAGCCAAGAGGGCACAGGGTCGGTCTACGAGCAGTACTTC | CASSQEGTGSVYEQYF
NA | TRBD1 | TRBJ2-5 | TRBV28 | TGTGCCAGCAGTCCCAGACAGGGTCGAGAGACCCAGTACTTC | CASSPRQGRETQYF
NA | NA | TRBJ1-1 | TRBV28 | TGTGCCAGCAGAGACAGGCGTTTCAGTACTGAAGCTTTCTTT | CASRDRRFSTEAFF
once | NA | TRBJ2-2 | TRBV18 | TGTGCCAGCTCATCCCATCCACAAGCGAACACCGGGGAGCTGTTTTTT | CASSSHPQANTGELFF
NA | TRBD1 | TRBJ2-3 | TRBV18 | TGTGCCAGCTCACCACGGCAGGGGGCGCTGAGCACAGATACGCAGTATTTT | CASSPRQGALSTDTQYF
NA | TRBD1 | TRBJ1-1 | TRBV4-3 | TGCGCCAGCAGCCAATCGACAGGGAGCACTGAAGCTTTCTTT | CASSQSTGSTEAFF
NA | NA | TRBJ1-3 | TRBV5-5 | TGTGCCAGCAGAAATCAAGGGGTCCTTGGAAACACCATATATTTT | CASRNQGVLGNTIYF
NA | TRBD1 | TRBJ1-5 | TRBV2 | TGTGCCAGCAGCGCCGGGACAGGGGGCCGTCAGCCCCAGCATTTT | CASSAGTGGRQPQHF
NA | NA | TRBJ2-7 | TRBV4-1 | TGCGCCAGCAGCCAAGTACCAGCGGTCTCCTCCTACGAGCAGTACTTC | CASSQVPAVSSYEQYF
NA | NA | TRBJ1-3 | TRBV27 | TGTGCCAGCAGTGCCAAAGGGGCGTCTGGAAACACCATATATTTT | CASSAKGASGNTIYF
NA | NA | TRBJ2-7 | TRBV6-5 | TGTGCCACCATCCCGGGAACGACGGGGGAGCAGTACTTC | CATIPGTTGEQYF
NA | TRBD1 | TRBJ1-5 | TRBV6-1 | TGTGCCAGCAACAGACAGGGGGAGAGGCAGCCCCAGCATTTT | CASNRQGERQPQHF
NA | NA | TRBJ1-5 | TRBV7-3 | TGTGCCAGCAGCCCCCTAACGCGGGGCCCCGTGAGCAATCAGCCCCAGCATTTT | CASSPLTRGPVSNQPQHF
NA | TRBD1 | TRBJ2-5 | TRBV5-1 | TGCGCCAGCAGCTTGACCCCAGGGGGCGTAGAGACCCAGTACTTC | CASSLTPGGVETQYF
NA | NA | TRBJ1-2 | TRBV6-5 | TGTGCCAGCAGGGATTCGGGCAGCACTATCTATGGCTACACCTTC | CASRDSGSTIYGYTF
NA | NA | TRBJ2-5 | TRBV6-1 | TGTGCCAGCAGTGAGGTGGGGCCCCAAGAGACCCAGTACTTC | CASSEVGPQETQYF
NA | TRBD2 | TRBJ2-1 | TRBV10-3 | TGTGCCATCAGTGAAACTAGCGGAGACAATGAGCAGTTCTTC | CAISETSGDNEQFF
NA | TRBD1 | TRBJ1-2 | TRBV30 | TGTGCCTGGAGTTCCGGACAGGGGCACACCTTC | CAWSSGQGHTF
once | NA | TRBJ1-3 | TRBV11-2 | TGTGCCAGCACACGTCCGGGCTCTGGAAACACCATATATTTT | CASTRPGSGNTIYF
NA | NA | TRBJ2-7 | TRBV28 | TGTGCCAGCACCCCCTCTGGGAGCTCCTACGAGCAGTACTTC | CASTPSGSSYEQYF
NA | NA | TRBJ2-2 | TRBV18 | TGTGCCAGCTCATCCTTAGGAGAACCGGGGCGGGAGCTGTTTTTT | CASSSLGEPGRELFF
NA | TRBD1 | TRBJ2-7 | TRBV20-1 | TGCAGTGCCACCGACAGGGGAGAGTACTTC | CSATDRGEYF
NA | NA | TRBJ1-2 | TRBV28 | TGTGCCAGCAGTTTGCCACAGTTAAGTGGCTACACCTTC | CASSLPQLSGYTF
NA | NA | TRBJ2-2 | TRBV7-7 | TGTGCTAGCAGCTTAACGACGGGTGGAACCGGGGAGCTGTTTTTT | CASSLTTGGTGELFF
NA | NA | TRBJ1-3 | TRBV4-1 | TGCGCCAGCAGGGAAGGACTCTCTGGAAACACCATATATTTT | CASREGLSGNTIYF
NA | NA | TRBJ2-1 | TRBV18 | TGTGCCAGCTCACCGACAGCACTCTCCTACAATGAGCAGTTCTTC | CASSPTALSYNEQFF
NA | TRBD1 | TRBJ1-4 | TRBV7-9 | TGTGCCAGCAGCCTACAGGAGACAGGGTCTAATGAAAAACTGTTTTTT | CASSLQETGSNEKLFF
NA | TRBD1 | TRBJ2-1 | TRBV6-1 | TGTGCCAGCAGTTTGGACAGGGGGCAGAATGAGCAGTTCTTC | CASSLDRGQNEQFF
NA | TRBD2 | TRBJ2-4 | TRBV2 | TGTGCCAGCAGTGCGCTAGCGGGCCTAAGGGCCAAAAACATTCAGTACTTC | CASSALAGLRAKNIQYF
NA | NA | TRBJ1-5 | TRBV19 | TGTGCCAGTAGATCGGGGGGGAATAGCAATCAGCCCCAGCATTTT | CASRSGGNSNQPQHF
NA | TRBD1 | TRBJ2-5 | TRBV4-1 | TGCGCCAGCAGCCAGGGACAGGGGACACTTGGGACCCAGTACTTC | CASSQGQGTLGTQYF
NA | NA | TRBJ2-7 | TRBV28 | TGTGCCAGCAGTTTACGCCGGGAGAGGGGGCTGTCCTACGAGCAGTACTTC | CASSLRRERGLSYEQYF
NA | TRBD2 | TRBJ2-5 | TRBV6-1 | TGTGCCAGCAGCAGCGGGATCCAAGAGACCCAGTACTTC | CASSSGIQETQYF
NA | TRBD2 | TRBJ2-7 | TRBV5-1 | TGCGCCAGCAGCCCGGGACTAGCGAGGAATTACGAGCAGTACTTC | CASSPGLARNYEQYF
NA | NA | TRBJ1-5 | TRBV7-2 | TGTGCCAGCAGCTTAATCGGGGGGTATAGCAATCAGCCCCAGCATTTT | CASSLIGGYSNQPQHF
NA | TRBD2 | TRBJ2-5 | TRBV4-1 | TGCGCCAGCAGCCAAGATTTCCGAGCGGGACAAGAGACCCAGTACTTC | CASSQDFRAGQETQYF
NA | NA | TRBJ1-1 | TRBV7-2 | TGTGCCAGCAGCTTCCTAAATGAAGCTTTCTTT | CASSFLNEAFF
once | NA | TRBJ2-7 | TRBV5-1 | TGCGCCAGCAGCTTGAACCCCGGAAACTCCTACGAGCAGTACTTC | CASSLNPGNSYEQYF
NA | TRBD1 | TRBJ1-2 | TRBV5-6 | TGTGCCAGCAGCCCGGGACAGATAAACTATGGCTACACCTTC | CASSPGQINYGYTF
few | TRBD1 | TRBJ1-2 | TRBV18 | TGTGCCAGCTCCACGGGAGGGGGCTTTGGCTACACCTTC | CASSTGGGFGYTF
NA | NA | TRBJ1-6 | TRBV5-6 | TGTGCCAGCAGCTGGGACTATAATTCACCCCTCCACTTT | CASSWDYNSPLHF
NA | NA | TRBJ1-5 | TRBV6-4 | TGTGCCAGCAGTGACGGGCAGGGGTATAGCAATCAGCCCCAGCATTTT | CASSDGQGYSNQPQHF
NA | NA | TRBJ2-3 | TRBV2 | TGTGCCAGCAGTAACCTTCCGGGAGATACGCAGTATTTT | CASSNLPGDTQYF
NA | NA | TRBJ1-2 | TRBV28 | TGTGCCAGCAGTTTTTTAACCGGCCCGTCTCAAGGTGCTGCCGGCTACACCTTC | CASSFLTGPSQGAAGYTF
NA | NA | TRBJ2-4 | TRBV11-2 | TGTGCCAGCAGCGGAATTTCGCGACAGGATGGGAAAAACATTCAGTACTTC | CASSGISRQDGKNIQYF
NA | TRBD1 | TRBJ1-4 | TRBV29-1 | TGCAGCGTTAAGGGACAGGGGATCGAAAAACTGTTTTTT | CSVKGQGIEKLFF
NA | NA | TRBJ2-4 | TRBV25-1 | TGTGCCAGCAGTGAGACGGCCCCAGCCAAAAACATTCAGTACTTC | CASSETAPAKNIQYF
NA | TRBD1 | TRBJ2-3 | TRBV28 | TGTGCCAGCAGTTCTGGACAGGGCGCAGATACGCAGTATTTT | CASSSGQGADTQYF
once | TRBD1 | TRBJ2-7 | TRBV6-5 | TGTGCCAGCAGTTACGGCGGGGACAGGGGATACAACGAGCAGTACTTC | CASSYGGDRGYNEQYF
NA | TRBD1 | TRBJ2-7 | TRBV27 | TGTGCCAGCAGGACCGGACAGGGGTTTTCCTACGAGCAGTACTTC | CASRTGQGFSYEQYF